This TCR beta chain came from a study of CD8+CD57+ T cells in acquired aplastic anemia. Looking at the study overall: On average, sorted CD4+ and CD8+ cells gave approximately 3 ug of DNA.

Patients sequenced had flow cytometry evidence of CD8+CD57+ cell expansion. Every one of the patients had aplastic anemia (severe, acquired). Investigators profiled TCR beta VDJ and CDR3 from genomic DNA template. TCRdb re-derived calls from the reads in MiXCR, one entry per CDR3 protein. In the table there are hundreds of thousands of distinct CDR3 sequences, roughly 53% of which are singletons. In this sample, this clonotype turned up many times. Its specificity is not known. General study findings and limits: In common between the patients and the controls were more than 25 CD8+ CDR3 sequences.

CDR3 length: 18 residues. V lost 7 bases to trimming and J lost 0 bases; unmatched junction nucleotides: 12. The germline CDR1 and CDR2 sequences are SGHRS and YFSETQ. The J gene is TRBJ1-6, the V gene TRBV5-1; TRBD1 matches at 8 bases. This receptor was obtained from a human donor with aplastic anemia. Source material: sorted CD4+, CD8+, or CD8+CD57+ T cells (not recorded which) from PBMCs. CDR3: CASCRGGQGRSYNSPLHF. The CDR3 DNA is TGCGCCAGCTGCCGGGGAGGACAGGGACGCTCCTATAATTCACCCCTCCACTTT.